These 24 T cell receptor beta chains originate from one sample sequenced in a study of Graves' ophthalmopathy and Graves' hyperthyroidism. Amplifying from RNA transcripts, the study obtained TCR beta CDR3 regions. Following a first-round RT-PCR that used HTBI primers, a second-round multiplex PCR was carried out. TCRdb re-derived calls from the multiplex PCR reads in MiXCR, one entry per CDR3 protein. Among more than 1,000,000 distinct CDR3 sequences listed, about two fifths were seen once. Sequencing was carried out using peripheral blood or thyroid tissue (not recorded which). These receptors were obtained from an adult man with Graves' hyperthyroidism.

This clonotype showed up just once. This chain links TRBV5-8 with TRBJ2-1; 9 bases agree with TRBD2. Trimming cost V 7 bases and J 1 base; bases outside gene matches: 6. CDR3 length equals 15 residues. From germline, CDR1 is SGHTS and CDR2 YDEGEE. The CDR3: CASGSSGRSYNEQFF. The CDR3 DNA is TGTGCCAGCGGAAGTAGCGGGAGATCCTACAATGAGCAGTTCTTC. Supplemented by reference TRBV5-8 and TRBJ2-1, the full variable domain reads EAGVTQSPTHLIKTRGQQATLRCSPISGHTSVYWYQQALGLGLQFLLWYDEGEERNRGNFPPRFSGRQFPNYSSELNVNALELEDSALYLCASGSSGRSYNEQFFGPGTRLTVL.

On this clonotype: An end of the junction differs from the germline gene, which may be a read error. CDR3 protein: CSVESGVSENTIYF. The DNA for the CDR3 is TGCAGCGTTGAATCAGGGGTCTCTGAAAACACCATATATTTT. The chain joins TRBV29-1 to TRBJ1-3; D possibly corresponds to TRBD1 (6 bases). The V gene's germline CDR1 is SQVTM and CDR2 ANQGSEA. This CDR3 is 14 amino acids long.

This sequence joins TRBV7-9 and TRBJ2-5, with D possibly matching TRBD1 (5 bases). The CDR3 has 16 amino acids. Between the trimmed V and J ends, which lost 4 bases and 5 bases, there was a span of 20 bases. The germline CDR1 and CDR2 sequences are SEHNR and FQNEAQ (reference sequence). This CDR3 is CASSSSPRGLGETQYF. The CDR3 region has the DNA TGTGCCAGCAGCTCCTCCCCAAGGGGCTTGGGGGAGACCCAGTACTTC. Full variable domain (missing parts from reference TRBV7-9 and TRBJ2-5): DTGVSQNPRHKITKRGQNVTFRCDPISEHNRLYWYRQTLGQGPEFLTYFQNEAQLEKSRLLSDRFSAERPKGSFSTLEIQRTEQGDSAMYLCASSSSPRGLGETQYFGPGTRLLVL.

The J gene is TRBJ2-3, the V gene TRBV5-1; 8 bases align to TRBD2. Germline-derived CDR1 and CDR2 are SGHRS and YFSETQ. This CDR3 comprises 15 residues. V gave up 0 bases and J gave up 3 bases; unmatched junction bases: 3. CDR3 in DNA: TGCGCCAGCAGCTTGGATAGCGGGACAACAGATACGCAGTATTTT. It yields the protein CASSLDSGTTDTQYF.

The V gene is TRBV7-8, the J gene TRBJ1-1, with D possibly matching TRBD1 (5 bases). CDR1 is SGHVS and CDR2 is FQNEAQ in the germline V gene. Trimming stripped 2 bases from V and 2 bases from J, with 9 bases between. CDR3 length: 14 residues. In nucleotides, the CDR3 is TGTGCCAGCAGCTTAAGCAGGGACAACACTGAAGCTTTCTTT. Translation gives CASSLSRDNTEAFF.

This clonotype was observed many times. The chain couples TRBV9 to TRBJ2-2; 7 bases align to TRBD1. Per germline, CDR1 SGDLS and CDR2 YYNGEE. J was trimmed by 3 bases and V by 9 bases; bases with no gene match: 8. This CDR3 comprises 14 residues. The CDR3 DNA reads TGTGCCACGCGAGGGACAGAGTACACCGGGGAGCTGTTTTTT. It specifies CATRGTEYTGELFF.

This clonotype was observed many times. The rearrangement links TRBV7-6 to TRBJ1-1, with 8 positions matching TRBD1. The CDR3 sequence is 16 residues long. Germline V gene lookup returns CDR1 SGHVS and CDR2 FNYEAQ. Germline trimming cut 6 bases from V and 3 bases from J; bases unmatched to any gene: 12. This CDR3 is CASSLRGLGLDTEAFF. The DNA of the CDR3 is TGTGCCAGCAGTCTCAGGGGGCTGGGATTGGACACTGAAGCTTTCTTT.

There are a few counts of this clonotype. This sequence joins TRBV20-1 and TRBJ2-5; D gene unclear. V shed 7 bases and J shed 1 base, with 10 bases lying between them. This CDR3 has 12 amino acids. CDR1 and CDR2 (germline): DFQATT, SNEGSKA (reference sequence). The CDR3 coding sequence is TGCAGTGTCTCATATCCCCAAGAGACCCAGTACTTC. It is translated as CSVSYPQETQYF.

This clonotype appeared many times. This sequence joins TRBV12-3 or TRBV12-4 and TRBJ1-4; no firm D call. Trimming took 6 bases from V and 6 from J, leaving 11 bases between them. There are 13 residues in the CDR3. CDR3 in DNA: TGTGCCAGCAGCTCTAGTGGGGATGAAAAACTGTTTTTT. Translated: CASSSSGDEKLFF.

This clonotype was picked up one time. The V call is TRBV10-2, the J call TRBJ1-5, with D hard to call. The tail of the sequence fits TRBJ2-3 better, so the J call may be wrong. CDR3 length: 15 residues. From germline, CDR1 is WSHSY and CDR2 SAAADI. Here the CDR3 reads CASSERKGGTDTQYF. Written as DNA, the CDR3 is TGCGCCAGCAGTGAGAGGAAAGGTGGCACAGATACGCAGTATTTT.

This clonotype was seen ten or more times. V gene TRBV10-3 combines with J gene TRBJ2-6; unclear D gene. The germline V gene encodes CDR1 ENHRY and CDR2 SYGVKD. CDR3 length equals 19 residues. Trimming shortened V by 0 bases and J by 0 bases, and 15 bases separated the two germline ends. The CDR3 nucleotides are TGTGCCATCAGTGAGTCCGAAGGCAGCCTCCGCTCTGGGGCCAACGTCCTGACTTTC. The encoded protein is CAISESEGSLRSGANVLTF.

V gene TRBV19 combines with J gene TRBJ1-5; D is ambiguous. From germline, CDR1 is LNHDA and CDR2 SQIVND (reference sequence). The V gene lost 10 bases and the J gene lost 3 bases, with 10 bases spanning the gap. This CDR3 comprises 12 residues. Here the CDR3 reads CATRNDNQPQHF. The CDR3 coding sequence is TGTGCCACAAGGAACGACAATCAGCCCCAGCATTTT.

Comment on this clonotype: This may arise from a read error, as a much more abundant clone is one base away. The chain joins TRBV20-1 to TRBJ2-5; TRBD2 might be the D (5 bases). V was pared by 0 bases and J by 6 bases, with 17 bases between. The CDR3 is 15 amino acids. Germline V gene sequence: CDR1 DFQATT, CDR2 SNEGSKA (reference sequence). CDR3 protein: CSARERPGPGKTQYF. CDR3 nucleotides: TGCAGTGCTAGAGAACGGCCCGGGCCGGGGAAGACCCAGTACTTC.

The chain links TRBV19 to TRBJ2-7, with TRBD1 matching 9 bases. The CDR3 covers 15 residues. V dropped 3 bases and J dropped 6; count of bases not matched to a gene: 9. Germline lookup yields CDR1 LNHDA and CDR2 SQIVND (reference sequence). CDR3 amino acids: CASSIDWTGASEQYF. The CDR3 region has the DNA TGTGCCAGTAGTATCGATTGGACAGGGGCCTCCGAGCAGTACTTC.

This clonotype was observed a handful of times. No conserved phenylalanine or tryptophan ends this CDR3, so it is likely a read error. Because the CDR3's place on the DNA is in doubt, the DNA is left out and the CDR3 is given as listed by TCRdb. The chain links TRBV29-1 to TRBJ1-3. Germline CDR1 is SQVTM and CDR2 is ANQGSEA. Counting both end residues, the CDR3 totals 8 amino acids. The chain's CDR3 is CSVEGSSG.

This clonotype was seen many times. The chain recombines TRBV5-1 with TRBJ1-3; D may be TRBD1 (5 bases). Per the germline V gene, CDR1 is SGHRS and CDR2 is YFSETQ. V was trimmed by 4 bases and J by 4 bases, leaving 15 bases between them. The CDR3 extends over 15 amino acids. The CDR3 sequence: CASSLPTEPGNTIYF. CDR3 DNA sequence: TGCGCCAGCAGCCTGCCGACAGAGCCCGGAAACACCATATATTTT.

This chain uses TRBV11-2 with TRBJ2-7; unclear D gene. The V end was cut by 0 bases, the J end by 1 base, with 10 bases between. In germline, CDR1 is SGHAT, CDR2 FQNNGV. The CDR3 is 15 residues long. The CDR3 nucleotides are TGTGCCAGCAGCTTAGATCGGATCGGGTCCTACGAGCAGTACTTC. It codes for CASSLDRIGSYEQYF.

In this sample, this clonotype turned up many times. V is TRBV10-3 and J is TRBJ1-1; D remains ambiguous. Germline values: CDR1 ENHRY, CDR2 SYGVKD. V lost 2 bases, J lost 5 bases, and 6 bases lay in between. The CDR3 sequence is 12 residues long. The CDR3, as DNA: TGTGCCATCAGTGAGCGAGGGACTGAAGCTTTCTTT. Encoded protein: CAISERGTEAFF.

In this sample, this clonotype turned up many times. V and J are TRBV11-2 and TRBJ2-5; 9 bases are a match to TRBD2. Per the germline V gene, CDR1 is SGHAT and CDR2 is FQNNGV. The CDR3 contains 16 residues. V lost 0 bases to trimming and J lost 6 bases; unmatched junction nucleotides: 8. The CDR3 is CASSLDGGRAVQTQYF. The CDR3 DNA is TGTGCCAGCAGCTTAGACGGCGGGAGGGCCGTCCAGACCCAGTACTTC.

This sequence joins TRBV10-3 and TRBJ2-5; tentatively, D is TRBD1 or TRBD2 (5 bases each). Deletions cut 4 bases from V and 5 bases from J, with 20 bases between. Germline V gives CDR1 ENHRY, CDR2 SYGVKD. This CDR3 is built from 16 residues. CDR3 sequence reads: CAISGGFGASGETQYF. The CDR3 DNA follows: TGTGCCATCAGTGGGGGTTTCGGGGCATCAGGGGAGACCCAGTACTTC.

The chain carries TRBV10-2 and TRBJ1-2; 8 bases are shared with TRBD1. This CDR3 contains 15 residues. Germline CDR1 reads WSHSY; CDR2 reads SAAADI. V was clipped by 6 bases and J by 4 bases; unmatched bases: 10. The CDR3 DNA reads as TGCGCCAGCAGCCAAGCCCCAGGGGGCGGCTATGGCTACACCTTC. Translation: CASSQAPGGGYGYTF.

This clonotype was seen a few times. This chain uses TRBV20-1 with TRBJ2-7; D is tentatively TRBD1 or TRBD2 (6 bases each). The ends were cut back, 1 base at V and 9 bases at J, with 13 bases in the middle. Germline lookup yields CDR1 DFQATT and CDR2 SNEGSKA (reference sequence). The CDR3 sequence is 12 residues long. CDR3 residues: CSARVGGGGQYF. The DNA of the CDR3 is TGCAGTGCTAGAGTGGGGGGCGGTGGGCAGTACTTC.

J is TRBJ1-1 and V is TRBV2; D not resolved. This CDR3 has 14 residues. Between the trimmed V and J ends, which lost 6 bases and 1 base, there was a span of 12 bases. Germline V gives CDR1 SNHLY, CDR2 FYNNEI. The CDR3 loop reads CASSVGAKNTEAFF. In DNA, the CDR3 is TGTGCCAGCAGCGTTGGTGCCAAGAACACTGAAGCTTTCTTT.

This clonotype was detected many times. The chain employs TRBV19 and TRBJ1-1; tentatively, D is TRBD1 (5 bases). This CDR3 comprises 13 residues. V lost 9 bases and J lost 3, with 14 bases in between. Per germline, CDR1 LNHDA and CDR2 SQIVND (reference sequence). This CDR3 is CASRSQGYTEAFF. The CDR3 DNA reads TGTGCCAGCCGTTCCCAGGGCTACACTGAAGCTTTCTTT.